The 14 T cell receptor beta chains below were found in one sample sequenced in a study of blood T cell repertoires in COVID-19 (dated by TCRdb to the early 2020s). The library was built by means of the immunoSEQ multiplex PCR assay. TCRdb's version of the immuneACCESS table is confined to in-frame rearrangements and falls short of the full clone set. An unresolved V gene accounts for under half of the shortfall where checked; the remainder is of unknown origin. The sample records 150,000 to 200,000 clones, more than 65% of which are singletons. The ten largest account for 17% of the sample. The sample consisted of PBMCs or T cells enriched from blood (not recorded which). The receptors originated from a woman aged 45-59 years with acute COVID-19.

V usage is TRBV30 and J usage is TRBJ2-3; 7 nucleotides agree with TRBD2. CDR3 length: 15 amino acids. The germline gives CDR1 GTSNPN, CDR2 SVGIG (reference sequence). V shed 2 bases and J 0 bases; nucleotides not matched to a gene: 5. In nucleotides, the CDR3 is TGTGCCTGGAGTTCCGGGGGGACTAGCACAGATACGCAGTATTTT. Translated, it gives CAWSSGGTSTDTQYF.

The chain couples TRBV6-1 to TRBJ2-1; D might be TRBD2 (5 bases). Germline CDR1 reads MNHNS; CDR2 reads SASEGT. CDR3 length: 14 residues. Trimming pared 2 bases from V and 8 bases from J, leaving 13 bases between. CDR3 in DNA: TGTGCCAGCAGTGAACTTGAGGGCGGACATGAGCAGTTCTTC. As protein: CASSELEGGHEQFF.

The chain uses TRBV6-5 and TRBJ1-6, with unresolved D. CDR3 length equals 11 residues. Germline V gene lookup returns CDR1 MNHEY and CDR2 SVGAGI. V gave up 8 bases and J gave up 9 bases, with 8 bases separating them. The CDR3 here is CASRYLSPLHF. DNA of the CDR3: TGTGCCAGCCGGTACCTTTCACCCCTCCACTTT.

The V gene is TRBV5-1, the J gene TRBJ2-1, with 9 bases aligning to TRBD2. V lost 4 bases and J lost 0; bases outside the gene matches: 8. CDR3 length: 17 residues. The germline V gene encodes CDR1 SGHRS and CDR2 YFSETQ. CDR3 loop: CASSPRGAGGSYNEQFF. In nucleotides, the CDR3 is TGCGCCAGCAGCCCGCGGGGAGCGGGGGGCTCCTACAATGAGCAGTTCTTC. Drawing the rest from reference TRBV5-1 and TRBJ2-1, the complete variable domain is KAGVTQTPRYLIKTRGQQVTLSCSPISGHRSVSWYQQTPGQGLQFLFEYFSETQRNKGNFPGRFSGRQFSNSRSEMNVSTLELGDSALYLCASSPRGAGGSYNEQFFGPGTRLTVL.

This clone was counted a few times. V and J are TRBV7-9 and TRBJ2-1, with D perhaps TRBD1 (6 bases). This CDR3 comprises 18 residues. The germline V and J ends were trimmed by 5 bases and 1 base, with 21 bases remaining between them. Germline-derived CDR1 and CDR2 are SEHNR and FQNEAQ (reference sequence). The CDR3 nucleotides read TGTGCCAGCAGCATTAACAGGGACCCGGACCCTTCCTACAATGAGCAGTTCTTC. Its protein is CASSINRDPDPSYNEQFF.

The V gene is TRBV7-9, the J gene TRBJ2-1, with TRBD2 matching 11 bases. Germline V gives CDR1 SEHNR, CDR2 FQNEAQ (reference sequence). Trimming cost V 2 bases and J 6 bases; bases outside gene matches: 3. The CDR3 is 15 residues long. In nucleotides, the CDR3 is TGTGCCAGCAGCTTAAGGGGACTAGCGGCCAATGAGCAGTTCTTC. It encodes CASSLRGLAANEQFF. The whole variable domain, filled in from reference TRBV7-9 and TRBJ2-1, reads DTGVSQNPRHKITKRGQNVTFRCDPISEHNRLYWYRQTLGQGPEFLTYFQNEAQLEKSRLLSDRFSAERPKGSFSTLEIQRTEQGDSAMYLCASSLRGLAANEQFFGPGTRLTVL.

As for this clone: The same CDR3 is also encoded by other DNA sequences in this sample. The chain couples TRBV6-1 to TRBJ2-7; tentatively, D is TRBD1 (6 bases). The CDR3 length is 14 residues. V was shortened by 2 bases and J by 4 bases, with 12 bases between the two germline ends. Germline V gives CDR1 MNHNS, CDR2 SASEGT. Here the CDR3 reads CASSESQGSYEQYV. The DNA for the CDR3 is TGTGCCAGCAGTGAATCCCAGGGGAGTTACGAGCAGTACGTC.

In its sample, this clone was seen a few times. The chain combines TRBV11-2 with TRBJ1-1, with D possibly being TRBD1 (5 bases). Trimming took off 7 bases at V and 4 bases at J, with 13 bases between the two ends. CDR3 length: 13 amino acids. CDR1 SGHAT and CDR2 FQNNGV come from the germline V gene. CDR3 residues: CASTGTGSTEAFF. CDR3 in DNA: TGTGCCAGCACAGGGACTGGGAGCACTGAAGCTTTCTTT.

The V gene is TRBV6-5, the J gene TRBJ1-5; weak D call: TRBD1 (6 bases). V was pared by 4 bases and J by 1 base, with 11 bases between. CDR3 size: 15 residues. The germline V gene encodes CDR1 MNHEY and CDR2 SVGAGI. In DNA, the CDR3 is TGTGCCAGCAGTTTCGGGGGGGCGAGCAATCAGCCCCAGCATTTT. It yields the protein CASSFGGASNQPQHF.

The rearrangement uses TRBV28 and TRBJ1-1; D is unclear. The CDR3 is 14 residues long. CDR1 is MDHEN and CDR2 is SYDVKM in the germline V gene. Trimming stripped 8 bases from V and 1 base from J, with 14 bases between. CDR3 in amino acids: CASPPRLENTEAFF. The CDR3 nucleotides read TGTGCCAGCCCACCACGACTAGAGAACACTGAAGCTTTCTTT.

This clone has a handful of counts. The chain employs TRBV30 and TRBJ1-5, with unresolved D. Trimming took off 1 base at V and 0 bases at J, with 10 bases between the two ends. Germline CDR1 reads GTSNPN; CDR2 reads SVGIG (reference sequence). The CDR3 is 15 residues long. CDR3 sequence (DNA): TGTGCCTGGAGTGGGAGGGAGACTAGCAATCAGCCCCAGCATTTT. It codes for CAWSGRETSNQPQHF.

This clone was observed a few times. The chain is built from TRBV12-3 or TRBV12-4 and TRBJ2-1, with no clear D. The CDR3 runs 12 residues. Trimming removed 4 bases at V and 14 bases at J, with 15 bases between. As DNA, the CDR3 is TGTGCCAGCAGTTCGGAAGGAGTGGCGGAGTTCTTC. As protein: CASSSEGVAEFF.

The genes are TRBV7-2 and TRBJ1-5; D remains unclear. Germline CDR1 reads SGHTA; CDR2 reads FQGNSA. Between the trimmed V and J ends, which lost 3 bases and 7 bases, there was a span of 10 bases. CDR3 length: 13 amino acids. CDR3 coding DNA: TGTGCCAGCAGCTTCTGGGAGGAACAGCCCCAGCATTTT. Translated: CASSFWEEQPQHF. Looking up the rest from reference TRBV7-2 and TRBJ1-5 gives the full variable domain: GAGVSQSPSNKVTEKGKDVELRCDPISGHTALYWYRQSLGQGLEFLIYFQGNSAPDKSGLPSDRFSAERTGGSVSTLTIQRTQQEDSAVYLCASSFWEEQPQHFGDGTRLSIL.

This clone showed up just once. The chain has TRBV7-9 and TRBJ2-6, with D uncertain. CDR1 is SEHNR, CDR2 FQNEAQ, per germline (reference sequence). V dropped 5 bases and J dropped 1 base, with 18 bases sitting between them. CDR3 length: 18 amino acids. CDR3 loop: CASSPTNRRVSGANVLTF. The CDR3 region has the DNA TGTGCCAGCAGCCCAACGAACCGTAGAGTGTCTGGGGCCAACGTCCTGACTTTC.